These T cell receptor beta chains were read from a single sample in a study of long-term antiretroviral therapy in people with HIV. Sequenced by immunoSEQ multiplex PCR; TCRdb stores in-frame clones only, minus some. The sample holds fewer than 25,000 clones; about 86% are singletons and the top ten take more than 15%. Here the sequenced sample was unsorted PBMCs, taken at the start of antiretroviral therapy, before treatment. Receptor source: a woman aged 18-30 years with HIV. CDR3s include the opening cysteine and the closing phenylalanine or tryptophan. Fields, in order: D gene, clone size, J gene, V gene, CDR3 DNA, CDR3 protein. D genes are given only for firm matches. Size values are once, few and many counts, or a class for expanded clones, and some rows have none.

NA,NA,TRBJ2-2,TRBV9,TGTGCCAGCAGCGTAGTCGGGGGGCTTTCCGGGGAGCTGTTTTTT,CASSVVGGLSGELFF
NA,few,TRBJ1-5,TRBV21-1,TGTGCCAGCAGCAAAGGGGACAGGGTTAGCAATCAGCCCCAGCATTTT,CASSKGDRVSNQPQHF
TRBD2,NA,TRBJ2-7,TRBV10-1,TGCGCCAGCAGTGAAGGGACTAGCCAGGTCGACGAGCAGTACTTC,CASSEGTSQVDEQYF
NA,NA,TRBJ1-1,TRBV11-3,TGTGCCAGCAGCTTAGATCGGGTCGGGGGGGGAGAGGGGTTGGACACTGAAGCTTTCTTT,CASSLDRVGGGEGLDTEAFF
NA,once,TRBJ1-6,TRBV11-2,TGTGCCAGCAGCTTAAAGTTGGGGGGTTCACCCCTCCACTTT,CASSLKLGGSPLHF
NA,NA,TRBJ2-2,TRBV7-3,TGTGCCAGCAGCCCTCCGGGCCAGGGACGTACCGGGGAGCTGTTTTTT,CASSPPGQGRTGELFF
NA,once,TRBJ2-7,TRBV14,TGTGCCAGCAGCCTTGCGGACTCCTACGAGCAGTACTTC,CASSLADSYEQYF
NA,NA,TRBJ2-7,TRBV19,TGTGCCAGTAGTATAGGGCTTGATTCCTACGAGCAGTACTTC,CASSIGLDSYEQYF
TRBD2,NA,TRBJ2-7,TRBV27,TGTGCCAGCAGTTCACCCGGGACTAGCGGCGAGCAGTACTTC,CASSSPGTSGEQYF
NA,NA,TRBJ1-4,TRBV2,TGTGCCAGCAGAGCAGGACGCGCAACTAATGAAAAACTGTTTTTT,CASRAGRATNEKLFF
TRBD1,NA,TRBJ2-1,TRBV27,TGTGCCAGCAGTCAAAGGACAGGGTTGTACAATGAGCAGTTCTTC,CASSQRTGLYNEQFF
NA,NA,TRBJ1-2,TRBV7-9,TGTGCCAGCAGCTTAGTGGCAGGGGAATCTCTCTATGGCTACACCTTC,CASSLVAGESLYGYTF
TRBD2,NA,TRBJ2-7,TRBV7-2,TGTGCCAGCAGCTCCCTGTCGGGGGGGTCCTACGAGCAGTACTTC,CASSSLSGGSYEQYF
TRBD1,NA,TRBJ2-1,TRBV11-3,TGTGCCAGCAGTAGACAGGGGAGCTCCTACAATGAGCAGTTCTTC,CASSRQGSSYNEQFF
NA,NA,TRBJ2-3,TRBV4-2,TGTGCCAGCAGCAGGGGAGCGGAAACAGATACGCAGTATTTT,CASSRGAETDTQYF
NA,NA,TRBJ2-3,TRBV28,TGTGCCAGCAGTCCTCAGTTTGCTCGCACAGATACGCAGTATTTT,CASSPQFARTDTQYF
NA,few,TRBJ1-1,TRBV7-6,TGTGCCAGCAGCTTAGGGGGTCGACCTGAAGCTTTCTTT,CASSLGGRPEAFF
NA,few,TRBJ2-7,TRBV19,TGTGCCAGTAGTATCTCAGGGTACAGCGAGCAGTACTTC,CASSISGYSEQYF
NA,NA,TRBJ1-1,TRBV6-5,TGTGCCAGCAGCCGGACCACTCCCCCAGGTAGAGCTTTCTTT,CASSRTTPPGRAFF
NA,NA,TRBJ1-5,TRBV19,TGTGCCAGTAGTATTGGCAATCAGCCCCAGCATTTT,CASSIGNQPQHF
NA,NA,TRBJ2-7,TRBV7-3,TGTGCCAGCAGCTTAACAGGGGTTTTCGGCGAGCAGTACTTC,CASSLTGVFGEQYF
TRBD1,NA,TRBJ2-3,TRBV2,TGTGCCAGCAGTCGGGGACAGTTGGGCACAGATACGCAGTATTTT,CASSRGQLGTDTQYF
NA,NA,TRBJ2-1,TRBV7-2,TGTGCCAGCAGCTTAGTAATTACAGGGAGGAATGAGCAGTTCTTC,CASSLVITGRNEQFF
NA,medium-sized,TRBJ1-5,TRBV28,TGTGCCAGCAGTTACAGGGCCCCCGAGGCCCAGCATTTT,CASSYRAPEAQHF
NA,NA,TRBJ2-1,TRBV5-1,TGCGCCAGCAGCTTCGGGCGGGGCCAAGAGCAGTTCTTC,CASSFGRGQEQFF
NA,NA,TRBJ1-1,TRBV7-3,TGTGCCAGCAGCTTAAACGGGGGCGGCACTGAAGCTTTCTTT,CASSLNGGGTEAFF
NA,NA,TRBJ1-2,TRBV7-2,TGTGCCAGCAGCTTAGCAGGGGTAAAGGGTGGCTACACCTTC,CASSLAGVKGGYTF
TRBD1,NA,TRBJ1-2,TRBV19,TGTGCCAGTAGTGCTGCATTCCGGGACAGCTATGGCTACACCTTC,CASSAAFRDSYGYTF
TRBD1,few,TRBJ2-1,TRBV28,TGTGCCAGCAGTTTCGGACAGGCTTCCTACAATGAGCAGTTCTTC,CASSFGQASYNEQFF
NA,NA,TRBJ1-5,TRBV2,TGTGCCAGCTCCCAATTCCAGGGCAGGCACCAGCCCCAGCATTTT,CASSQFQGRHQPQHF
NA,NA,TRBJ1-1,TRBV10-2,TGCGCCAGCAGTGAGTCGATCGCGACAGTGAACACTGAAGCTTTCTTT,CASSESIATVNTEAFF
TRBD2,NA,TRBJ2-7,TRBV28,TGTGCCAGCAATACTCCGGGACTAGCGGGATACGAGCAGTACTTC,CASNTPGLAGYEQYF
NA,NA,TRBJ1-5,TRBV4-3,TGCGCCAGCAGCCAAGAGGGGCAGGGTTTATGGCCCCAGCATTTT,CASSQEGQGLWPQHF
NA,NA,TRBJ1-1,TRBV9,TGTGCCAGCAGCGTACTCATGGACACTGAAGCTTTCTTT,CASSVLMDTEAFF
TRBD2,few,TRBJ2-2,TRBV7-6,TGTGCCAGCAGCTTAGCGCTTAGCGGGGGGGTCGCCACCGGGGAGCTGTTTTTT,CASSLALSGGVATGELFF
TRBD2,NA,TRBJ2-1,TRBV7-2,TGTGCCAGCAGCCGTAGCGGGGCGAGCTCCTACAATGAGCAGTTCTTC,CASSRSGASSYNEQFF
NA,NA,TRBJ1-6,TRBV5-1,TGCGCCAGCAGCTTGGCAGGGGATAATTCACCCCTCCACTTT,CASSLAGDNSPLHF
NA,NA,TRBJ2-7,TRBV11-1,TGTGCCAGCAGCTTAGGACCAACCGTCTACGAGCAGTACTTC,CASSLGPTVYEQYF
NA,NA,TRBJ2-5,TRBV4-3,TGCGCCAGCAGCCTTCAGTCCAGGGGGAGGGAGACCCAGTACTTC,CASSLQSRGRETQYF
NA,few,TRBJ2-7,TRBV11-1,TGTGCCAGCAGCTCAAGGGGAAATCATCACGAGCAGTACTTC,CASSSRGNHHEQYF
NA,NA,TRBJ2-2,TRBV30,TGTGCCTGGAGTCTGGAGAACACCGGGGAGCTGTTTTTT,CAWSLENTGELFF
TRBD2,NA,TRBJ2-7,TRBV7-6,TGTGCCAGCAGCTTAGGGGGAGGGCGGACCTACGAGCAGTACTTC,CASSLGGGRTYEQYF
TRBD1,NA,TRBJ1-2,TRBV4-3,TGCGCCAGCAGCCAGCTGACCAGGGGGCCCTACTATGGCTACACCTTC,CASSQLTRGPYYGYTF
TRBD1,NA,TRBJ2-5,TRBV5-1,TGCGCCAGCAGCGTGGGACAGAGTATGCAAGAGACCCAGTACTTC,CASSVGQSMQETQYF
NA,NA,TRBJ1-2,TRBV6-6,TGTGCCAGCAGACCCGCCCCCGACTATGGCTACACCTTC,CASRPAPDYGYTF
TRBD1,NA,TRBJ2-4,TRBV7-9,TGTGCCAGCAGCGTCGGACAGGAAAACATTCAGTACTTC,CASSVGQENIQYF